This TCR beta chain stems from a study of shared clonotypes between healthy human individuals. CD4+ cells underwent separation, giving CD45RA+ naive and CD45RA-negative memory subsets. This clone was seen a few times. What it binds is unknown. Using immunoSEQ multiplex PCR, the repertoire was profiled, and TCRdb retains in-frame clones only, with some absent. Of about 1.1 million clones in the sample, more than 75% were seen once. Germline V gene lookup returns CDR1 SGHRS and CDR2 YFSETQ. This CDR3 has 13 amino acids. The ends were cut back, 4 bases at V and 2 bases at J, with 10 bases in the middle. Whole-study findings and limits: A reduction in generation probabilities was seen for non-shared clonotypes relative to those shared by all four donors.

The TCR sequence derives from a man aged 18 to 30 in good health. Some clones in this sample may be carry-over from other donors' samples. The sequenced material came from memory CD4+ T cells from PBMCs. Documented subset: CD45RA-negative fraction. The chain combines TRBV5-1 with TRBJ2-7, with unresolved D. The CDR3 spells CASSPSITYEQYF. CDR3 DNA sequence: TGCGCCAGCAGCCCCTCCATAACCTACGAGCAGTACTTC.